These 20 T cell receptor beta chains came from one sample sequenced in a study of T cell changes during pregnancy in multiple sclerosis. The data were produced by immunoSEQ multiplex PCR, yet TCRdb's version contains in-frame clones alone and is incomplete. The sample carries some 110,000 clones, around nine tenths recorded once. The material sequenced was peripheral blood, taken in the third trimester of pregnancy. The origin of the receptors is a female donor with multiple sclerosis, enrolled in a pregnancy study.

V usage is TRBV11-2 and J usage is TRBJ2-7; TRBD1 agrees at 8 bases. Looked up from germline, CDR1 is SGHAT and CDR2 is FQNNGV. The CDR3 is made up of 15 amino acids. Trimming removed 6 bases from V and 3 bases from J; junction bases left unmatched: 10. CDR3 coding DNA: TGTGCCAGCAGACTAGCTGGACAGGGAATCTACGAGCAGTACTTC. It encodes CASRLAGQGIYEQYF.

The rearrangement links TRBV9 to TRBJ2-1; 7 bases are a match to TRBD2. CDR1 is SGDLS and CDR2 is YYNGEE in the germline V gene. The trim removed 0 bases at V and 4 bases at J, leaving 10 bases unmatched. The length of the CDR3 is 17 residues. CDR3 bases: TGTGCCAGCAGCGTAGGTGGGACTACCTCAGGGTACAATGAGCAGTTCTTC. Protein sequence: CASSVGGTTSGYNEQFF.

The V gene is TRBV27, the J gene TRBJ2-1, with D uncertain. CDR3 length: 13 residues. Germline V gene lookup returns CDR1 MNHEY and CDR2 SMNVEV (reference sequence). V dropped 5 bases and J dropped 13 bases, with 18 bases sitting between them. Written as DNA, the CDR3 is TGTGCCAGCAGTCCTGAGGTTGTGGTTCGACAGTTCTTC. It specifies CASSPEVVVRQFF.

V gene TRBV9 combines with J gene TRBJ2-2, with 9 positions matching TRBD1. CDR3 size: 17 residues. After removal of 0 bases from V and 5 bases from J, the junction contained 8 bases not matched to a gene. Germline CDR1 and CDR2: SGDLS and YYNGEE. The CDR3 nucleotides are TGTGCCAGCAGCGTAGAGCCCACAGGGGGCGAAACCGGGGAGCTGTTTTTT. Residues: CASSVEPTGGETGELFF.

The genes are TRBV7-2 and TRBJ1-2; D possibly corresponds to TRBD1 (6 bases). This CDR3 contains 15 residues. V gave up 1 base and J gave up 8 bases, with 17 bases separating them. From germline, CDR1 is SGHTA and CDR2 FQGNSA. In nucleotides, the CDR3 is TGTGCCAGCAGCTTAGGTTGGGACAACGGGAAGGGCTACACCTTC. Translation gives CASSLGWDNGKGYTF.

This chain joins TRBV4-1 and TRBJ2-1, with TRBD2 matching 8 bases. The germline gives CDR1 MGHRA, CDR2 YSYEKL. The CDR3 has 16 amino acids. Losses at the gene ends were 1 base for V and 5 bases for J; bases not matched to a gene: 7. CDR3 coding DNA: TGCGCCAGCAGCCAAGTCGGAGCGGGAGTGGACAATGAGCAGTTCTTC. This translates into CASSQVGAGVDNEQFF.

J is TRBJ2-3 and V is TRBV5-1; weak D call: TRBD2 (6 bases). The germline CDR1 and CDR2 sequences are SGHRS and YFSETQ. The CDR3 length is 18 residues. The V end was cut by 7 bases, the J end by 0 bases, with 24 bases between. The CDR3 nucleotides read TGCGCCAGCCGGCGGGTTACCGGGAGACCTCTCAGCACAGATACGCAGTATTTT. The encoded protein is CASRRVTGRPLSTDTQYF.

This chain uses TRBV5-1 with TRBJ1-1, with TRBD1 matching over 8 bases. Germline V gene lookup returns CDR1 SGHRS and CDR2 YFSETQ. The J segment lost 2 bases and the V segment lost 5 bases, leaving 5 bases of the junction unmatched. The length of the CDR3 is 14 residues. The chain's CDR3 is CASRPGGVNTEAFF. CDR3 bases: TGCGCCAGCAGACCAGGGGGCGTAAACACTGAAGCTTTCTTT.

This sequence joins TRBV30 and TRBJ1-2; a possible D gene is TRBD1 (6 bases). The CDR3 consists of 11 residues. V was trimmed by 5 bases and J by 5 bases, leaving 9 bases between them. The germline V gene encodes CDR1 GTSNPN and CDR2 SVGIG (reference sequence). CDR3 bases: TGTGCCTGGGCCACAGGGTATGGCTACACCTTC. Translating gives CAWATGYGYTF.

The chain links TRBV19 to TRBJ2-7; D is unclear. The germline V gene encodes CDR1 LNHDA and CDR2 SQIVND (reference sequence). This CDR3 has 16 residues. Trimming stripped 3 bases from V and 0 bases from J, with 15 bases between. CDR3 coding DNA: TGTGCCAGTAGTATTCAGGCAGAGCATAGCTCCTACGAGCAGTACTTC. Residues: CASSIQAEHSSYEQYF.

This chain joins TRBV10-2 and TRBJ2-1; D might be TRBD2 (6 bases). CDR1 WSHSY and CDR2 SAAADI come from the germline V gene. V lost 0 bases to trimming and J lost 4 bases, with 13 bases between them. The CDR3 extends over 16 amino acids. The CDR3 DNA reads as TGCGCCAGCAGTGAGTCAGTGGGACTGTTGTACAATGAGCAGTTCTTC. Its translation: CASSESVGLLYNEQFF.

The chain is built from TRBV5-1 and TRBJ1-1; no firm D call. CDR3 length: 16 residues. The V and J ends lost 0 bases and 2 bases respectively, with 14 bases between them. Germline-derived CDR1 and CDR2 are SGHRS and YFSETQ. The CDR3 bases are TGCGCCAGCAGCTTGGAGGCCCCCGGAGGAAACACTGAAGCTTTCTTT. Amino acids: CASSLEAPGGNTEAFF.

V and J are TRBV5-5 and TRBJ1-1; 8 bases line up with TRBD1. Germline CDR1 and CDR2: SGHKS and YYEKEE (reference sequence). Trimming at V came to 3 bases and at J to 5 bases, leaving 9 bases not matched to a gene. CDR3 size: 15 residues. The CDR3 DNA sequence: TGTGCCAGCAGCTGGGGAAGGACAGGGTCAACTGAAGCTTTCTTT. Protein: CASSWGRTGSTEAFF. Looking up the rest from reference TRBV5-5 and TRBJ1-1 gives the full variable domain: DAGVTQSPTHLIKTRGQQVTLRCSPISGHKSVSWYQQVLGQGPQFIFQYYEKEERGRGNFPDRFSARQFPNYSSELNVNALLLGDSALYLCASSWGRTGSTEAFFGQGTRLTVV.

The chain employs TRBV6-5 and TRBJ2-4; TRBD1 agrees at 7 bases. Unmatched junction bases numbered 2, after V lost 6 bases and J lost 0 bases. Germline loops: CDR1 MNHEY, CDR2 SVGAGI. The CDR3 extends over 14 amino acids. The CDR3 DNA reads TGTGCCAGCAGCCGACAGGGAGCCAAAAACATTCAGTACTTC. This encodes CASSRQGAKNIQYF.

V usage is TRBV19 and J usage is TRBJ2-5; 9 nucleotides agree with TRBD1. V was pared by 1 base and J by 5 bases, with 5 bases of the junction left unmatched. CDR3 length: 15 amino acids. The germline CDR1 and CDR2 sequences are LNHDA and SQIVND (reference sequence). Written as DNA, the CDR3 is TGTGCCAGTAGTATAGGCCGGACAGGGGTGGAGACCCAGTACTTC. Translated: CASSIGRTGVETQYF.

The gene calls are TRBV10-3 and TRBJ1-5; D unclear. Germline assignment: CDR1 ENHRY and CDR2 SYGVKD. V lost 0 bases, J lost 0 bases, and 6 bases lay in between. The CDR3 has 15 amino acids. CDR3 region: CAISESQYSNQPQHF. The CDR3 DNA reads TGTGCCATCAGTGAGTCCCAGTATAGCAATCAGCCCCAGCATTTT.

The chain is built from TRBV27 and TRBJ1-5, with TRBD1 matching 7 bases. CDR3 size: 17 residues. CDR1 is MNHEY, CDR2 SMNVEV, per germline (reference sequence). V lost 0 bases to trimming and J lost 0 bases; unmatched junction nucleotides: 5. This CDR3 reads CASSLSRDSFSNQPQHF. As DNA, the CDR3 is TGTGCCAGCAGTTTATCGAGGGACAGTTTTAGCAATCAGCCCCAGCATTTT.

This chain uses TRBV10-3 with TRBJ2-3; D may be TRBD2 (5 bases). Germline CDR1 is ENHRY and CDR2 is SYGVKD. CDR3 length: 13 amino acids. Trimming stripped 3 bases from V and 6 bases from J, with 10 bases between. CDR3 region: CAISDPKRDTQYF. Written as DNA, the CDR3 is TGTGCCATCAGTGACCCGAAGCGGGATACGCAGTATTTT.

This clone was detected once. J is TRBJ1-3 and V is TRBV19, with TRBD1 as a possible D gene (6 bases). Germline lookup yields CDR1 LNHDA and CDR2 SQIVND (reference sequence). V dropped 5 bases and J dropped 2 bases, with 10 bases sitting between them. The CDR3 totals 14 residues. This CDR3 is CASSSRGPGNTIYF. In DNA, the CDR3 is TGTGCCAGTAGTTCCAGGGGTCCTGGAAACACCATATATTTT.

DNA for the CDR3: TGTGCCAGCAGTGGCCCTAGCGGGAGAGTCCCCTACGAGCAGTACTTC. The encoded protein is CASSGPSGRVPYEQYF. The chain links TRBV6-1 to TRBJ2-7, with TRBD2 identical over 10 bases. The J segment lost 2 bases and the V segment lost 4 bases, leaving 8 bases of the junction unmatched. CDR3 length equals 16 residues. The germline V gene has CDR1 MNHNS and CDR2 SASEGT.